A selection of T cell receptor beta chains follows, all from one sample in a study of shared clonotypes between healthy human individuals. Only in-frame clones appear in the TCRdb table, and some are missing; sequencing was by immunoSEQ multiplex PCR. The sample contains over 950,000 clones, approximately 80% of which appear only once. The source material was memory CD4+ T cells from PBMCs. The receptors here all came from a young man in good health. Some clones in this sample may be carry-over from other donors' samples. CDR3s include the opening cysteine and the closing phenylalanine or tryptophan. Each record gives: CDR3 DNA, CDR3 protein, V gene, clone size, J gene, D gene. A D gene is named only where the DNA matches it firmly. Clone size is shown for a subset of rows, as once, few, many or a class of expanded clone.

CDR3 DNA: TGTGCCAGTAGTATAGTAGGGGGGCTAAGGAGCAATCAGCCCCAGCATTTT
CDR3 protein: CASSIVGGLRSNQPQHF
V gene: TRBV19
clone size: -
J gene: TRBJ1-5
D gene: -

CDR3 DNA: TGTGCCAGCAGTGAAGTGGAGGGTCGCGAGCAGCCCCAGCATTTT
CDR3 protein: CASSEVEGREQPQHF
V gene: TRBV2
clone size: -
J gene: TRBJ1-5
D gene: -

CDR3 DNA: TGTGCCAGCAGTCGAACCCAAGGGTATGGCTACACCTTC
CDR3 protein: CASSRTQGYGYTF
V gene: TRBV27
clone size: -
J gene: TRBJ1-2
D gene: -

CDR3 DNA: TGCGCCAGCAGCTTGGGCGGGGCGCGCTACGAGCAGTACTTC
CDR3 protein: CASSLGGARYEQYF
V gene: TRBV5-1
clone size: -
J gene: TRBJ2-7
D gene: -

CDR3 DNA: TGTGCCAGCAGCCGGACAGGGACTAGCGGGACCTACGAGCAGTACTTC
CDR3 protein: CASSRTGTSGTYEQYF
V gene: TRBV7-3
clone size: many
J gene: TRBJ2-7
D gene: TRBD2

CDR3 DNA: TGCGCCAGCAGCCGGACACAGGGGGCGCGTAGCACTGAAGCTTTCTTT
CDR3 protein: CASSRTQGARSTEAFF
V gene: TRBV5-1
clone size: -
J gene: TRBJ1-1
D gene: TRBD1

CDR3 DNA: TGTGCCAGCAGTAGGGACGGGCGAAATGAAAAACTGTTTTTT
CDR3 protein: CASSRDGRNEKLFF
V gene: TRBV28
clone size: -
J gene: TRBJ1-4
D gene: -

CDR3 DNA: TGTGCCAGTAGTATAGCGGGAGTATCCTACGAGCAGTACTTC
CDR3 protein: CASSIAGVSYEQYF
V gene: TRBV19
clone size: -
J gene: TRBJ2-7
D gene: -

CDR3 DNA: TGTGCCAGCAGTTTAACGACCTACGAGCAGTACTTC
CDR3 protein: CASSLTTYEQYF
V gene: TRBV28
clone size: -
J gene: TRBJ2-7
D gene: -

CDR3 DNA: TGTGCCAGCAGCGACCTAGGATACAATGAGCAGTTCTTC
CDR3 protein: CASSDLGYNEQFF
V gene: TRBV7-3
clone size: -
J gene: TRBJ2-1
D gene: -

CDR3 DNA: TGTGCCAGCAGCCCTAGGGACAGGGGGGTAGTAGGAAACACTGAAGCTTTCTTT
CDR3 protein: CASSPRDRGVVGNTEAFF
V gene: TRBV7-9
clone size: -
J gene: TRBJ1-1
D gene: TRBD1

CDR3 DNA: TGCGCCAGCAGCTCGAGACAGGGGGCTAGGGGACAAGAGACCCAGTACTTC
CDR3 protein: CASSSRQGARGQETQYF
V gene: TRBV5-1
clone size: -
J gene: TRBJ2-5
D gene: TRBD1

CDR3 DNA: TGTGCCAGCAGTTACCAGCCAGGGCCTCAGCCCCAGCATTTT
CDR3 protein: CASSYQPGPQPQHF
V gene: TRBV6-6
clone size: -
J gene: TRBJ1-5
D gene: -

CDR3 DNA: TGCGCCAGCAGCTCCGGACAGTCTTCAATGGGTGAAGCTTTCTTT
CDR3 protein: CASSSGQSSMGEAFF
V gene: TRBV5-1
clone size: -
J gene: TRBJ1-1
D gene: -

CDR3 DNA: TGTGCCAGCAGCCGGGGGGTGGGCGTTCGCGAGCAGTACTTC
CDR3 protein: CASSRGVGVREQYF
V gene: TRBV11-2
clone size: -
J gene: TRBJ2-7
D gene: TRBD2

CDR3 DNA: TGTGCCATTCAAGTGGCCCTTATTGGCACAGATACGCAGTATTTT
CDR3 protein: CAIQVALIGTDTQYF
V gene: TRBV10-3
clone size: few
J gene: TRBJ2-3
D gene: -

CDR3 DNA: TGCGCCAGCAGCTTGGTCCGTAGCAGCTCCTACGAGCAGTACTTC
CDR3 protein: CASSLVRSSSYEQYF
V gene: TRBV5-1
clone size: -
J gene: TRBJ2-7
D gene: -

CDR3 DNA: TGTGCCAGCAGTCGATGGACTAGCGGGACCAATGAGCAGTTCTTC
CDR3 protein: CASSRWTSGTNEQFF
V gene: TRBV7-2
clone size: -
J gene: TRBJ2-1
D gene: TRBD2

CDR3 DNA: TGTGCCAGCAGCAAAGGGGACGGTATAGCAATGGCCCAGCCCCAGCATTTT
CDR3 protein: CASSKGDGIAMAQPQHF
V gene: TRBV21-1
clone size: few
J gene: TRBJ1-5
D gene: -

CDR3 DNA: TGCGCCAGCAGCTTGGGAGTCTCCTCAAGTCGGTCCGGGGAGCTGTTTTTT
CDR3 protein: CASSLGVSSSRSGELFF
V gene: TRBV5-1
clone size: -
J gene: TRBJ2-2
D gene: -

CDR3 DNA: TGTGCCAGCAGTACTAGCGGGAGGGCCATAGAGCAGTTCTTC
CDR3 protein: CASSTSGRAIEQFF
V gene: TRBV28
clone size: -
J gene: TRBJ2-1
D gene: TRBD2

CDR3 DNA: TGTGCCAGCAGCCGGAGCGGTGGCTACACCTTC
CDR3 protein: CASSRSGGYTF
V gene: TRBV9
clone size: -
J gene: TRBJ1-2
D gene: -

CDR3 DNA: TGTGCCAGCAGCCTATGGGGGACAGGGGATTCCTATGGCTACACCTTC
CDR3 protein: CASSLWGTGDSYGYTF
V gene: TRBV5-6
clone size: many
J gene: TRBJ1-2
D gene: TRBD1

CDR3 DNA: TGTGCCAGCAGTGAAATGCAGGGGTGGGAAAAACTGTTTTTT
CDR3 protein: CASSEMQGWEKLFF
V gene: TRBV6-1
clone size: -
J gene: TRBJ1-4
D gene: -

CDR3 DNA: TGCAGCGCGACGGGACAGTTTGGGTCCGGGGAGCTGTTTTTT
CDR3 protein: CSATGQFGSGELFF
V gene: TRBV29-1
clone size: -
J gene: TRBJ2-2
D gene: TRBD1

CDR3 DNA: TGTGCCAGTAGTATTTTCCCTAGACAGGGTCATCAGCCCCAGCATTTT
CDR3 protein: CASSIFPRQGHQPQHF
V gene: TRBV19
clone size: -
J gene: TRBJ1-5
D gene: TRBD1

CDR3 DNA: TGTGCCAGCAGTAAGGCGGCGGCCGGGCCATACGAGCAGTACTTC
CDR3 protein: CASSKAAAGPYEQYF
V gene: TRBV2
clone size: -
J gene: TRBJ2-7
D gene: -

CDR3 DNA: TGTGCCAGCAGCTTACCGGTTGGGGTGGGGACAGATACGCAGTATTTT
CDR3 protein: CASSLPVGVGTDTQYF
V gene: TRBV7-2
clone size: -
J gene: TRBJ2-3
D gene: -

CDR3 DNA: TGTGCCAGCAGTGCGATGGGGGGCGACTACGAGCAGTACTTC
CDR3 protein: CASSAMGGDYEQYF
V gene: TRBV2
clone size: -
J gene: TRBJ2-7
D gene: -

CDR3 DNA: TGTGCCAGCAGCCGATTCACAGCCGAGAACACTGAAGCTTTCTTT
CDR3 protein: CASSRFTAENTEAFF
V gene: TRBV5-4
clone size: -
J gene: TRBJ1-1
D gene: -

CDR3 DNA: TGTGCCAGCTCTCGGGACAGAGAAGAGACCCAGTACTTC
CDR3 protein: CASSRDREETQYF
V gene: TRBV18
clone size: -
J gene: TRBJ2-5
D gene: TRBD1

CDR3 DNA: TGTGCCAGCAGTTCACTCCGGGACAGGTCCTACGAGCAGTACTTC
CDR3 protein: CASSSLRDRSYEQYF
V gene: TRBV27
clone size: -
J gene: TRBJ2-7
D gene: TRBD1

CDR3 DNA: TGTGCCAGCAGCCCGAGCCTGATGGGGGGCGCGGTGGGCGGGGAGCTGTTTTTT
CDR3 protein: CASSPSLMGGAVGGELFF
V gene: TRBV5-4
clone size: -
J gene: TRBJ2-2
D gene: -

CDR3 DNA: TGTGCCAGCAGTGGGACAGGGATGGGTTCTGGAAACACCATATATTTT
CDR3 protein: CASSGTGMGSGNTIYF
V gene: TRBV28
clone size: -
J gene: TRBJ1-3
D gene: TRBD1

CDR3 DNA: TGTGCCAGCAGCCGACAGGGTGTGACAGATACGCAGTATTTT
CDR3 protein: CASSRQGVTDTQYF
V gene: TRBV5-6
clone size: -
J gene: TRBJ2-3
D gene: TRBD1

CDR3 DNA: TGCGCCAGCAGCTTGGATGGAAATAGCAATCAGCCCCAGCATTTT
CDR3 protein: CASSLDGNSNQPQHF
V gene: TRBV5-1
clone size: once
J gene: TRBJ1-5
D gene: -

CDR3 DNA: TGTGCCAGCAGCTTGGGGGACAGGGAGCCGTTTTTT
CDR3 protein: CASSLGDREPFF
V gene: TRBV5-6
clone size: -
J gene: TRBJ1-4
D gene: TRBD1

CDR3 DNA: TGCGCCAGCAGCTTAGCCGGACAGGCAAGCACAGATACGCAGTATTTT
CDR3 protein: CASSLAGQASTDTQYF
V gene: TRBV5-1
clone size: -
J gene: TRBJ2-3
D gene: TRBD1

CDR3 DNA: TGTGCCAGCGCCAGTAGGGGCTACACCTTC
CDR3 protein: CASASRGYTF
V gene: TRBV28
clone size: -
J gene: TRBJ1-2
D gene: -

CDR3 DNA: TGCGCCAGTCATGGGGACAGGGGGAGTAATGAGCAGTTCTTC
CDR3 protein: CASHGDRGSNEQFF
V gene: TRBV5-1
clone size: -
J gene: TRBJ2-1
D gene: TRBD1

CDR3 DNA: TGTGCCAGCTCACCACCGCATTTCAGGGGCGCATGGATTAGGGAGAACTATGGCTACACCTTC
CDR3 protein: CASSPPHFRGAWIRENYGYTF
V gene: TRBV18
clone size: -
J gene: TRBJ1-2
D gene: -

CDR3 DNA: TGTGCCAGCAGCTTAGCGTACCGCTCGGCTGGAAACACCATATATTTT
CDR3 protein: CASSLAYRSAGNTIYF
V gene: TRBV7-9
clone size: -
J gene: TRBJ1-3
D gene: -

CDR3 DNA: TGTGCCAGCTCACCACCGAGCCCCGGGTCCCATGGCGAGCAGTACTTC
CDR3 protein: CASSPPSPGSHGEQYF
V gene: TRBV18
clone size: -
J gene: TRBJ2-7
D gene: -

CDR3 DNA: TGCGCCAGCAGCTTACCGGACAGCTACCTCACAGATACGCAGTATTTT
CDR3 protein: CASSLPDSYLTDTQYF
V gene: TRBV5-1
clone size: -
J gene: TRBJ2-3
D gene: -

CDR3 DNA: TGTGCCAGCACCCAATGGGAGGGACCAGGGATCAATCAGCCCCAGCATTTT
CDR3 protein: CASTQWEGPGINQPQHF
V gene: TRBV7-9
clone size: once
J gene: TRBJ1-5
D gene: -

CDR3 DNA: TGTGCCAGCAGGACGACATCGATTCCTGAAAAACTGTTTTTT
CDR3 protein: CASRTTSIPEKLFF
V gene: TRBV28
clone size: -
J gene: TRBJ1-4
D gene: -

CDR3 DNA: TGCGCCAGCAGCTTGGGGCTTCAACCTGAAAAACTGTTTTTT
CDR3 protein: CASSLGLQPEKLFF
V gene: TRBV5-1
clone size: -
J gene: TRBJ1-4
D gene: -

CDR3 DNA: TGTGCCATCAGTGATGGAAACACCATATATTTT
CDR3 protein: CAISDGNTIYF
V gene: TRBV10-3
clone size: -
J gene: TRBJ1-3
D gene: -

CDR3 DNA: TGTGCCAGCTCACCGGGTCAGGGAGCCTACGAGCAGTACTTC
CDR3 protein: CASSPGQGAYEQYF
V gene: TRBV18
clone size: -
J gene: TRBJ2-7
D gene: -

CDR3 DNA: TGTGCCAGTACCCCGACTAGCGGGAGCGGCACAGATACGCAGTATTTT
CDR3 protein: CASTPTSGSGTDTQYF
V gene: TRBV19
clone size: -
J gene: TRBJ2-3
D gene: TRBD2